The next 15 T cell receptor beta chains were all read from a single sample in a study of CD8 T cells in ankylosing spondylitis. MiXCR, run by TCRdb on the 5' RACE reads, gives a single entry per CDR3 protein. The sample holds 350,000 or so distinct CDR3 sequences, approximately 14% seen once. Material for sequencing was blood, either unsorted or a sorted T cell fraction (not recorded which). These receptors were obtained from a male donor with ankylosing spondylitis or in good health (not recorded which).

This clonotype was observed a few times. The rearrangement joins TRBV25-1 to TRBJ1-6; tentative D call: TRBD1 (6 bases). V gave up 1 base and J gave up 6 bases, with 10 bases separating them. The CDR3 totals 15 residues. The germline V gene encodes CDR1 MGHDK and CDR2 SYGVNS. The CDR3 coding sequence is TGTGCCAGCAGTGAATCAGGGGCTTCTAATTCACCCCTCCACTTT. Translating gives CASSESGASNSPLHF. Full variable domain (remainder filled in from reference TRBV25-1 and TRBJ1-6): EADIYQTPRYLVIGTGKKITLECSQTMGHDKMYWYQQDPGMELHLIHYSYGVNSTEKGDLSSESTVSRIRTEHFPLTLESARPSHTSQYLCASSESGASNSPLHFGNGTRLTVT.

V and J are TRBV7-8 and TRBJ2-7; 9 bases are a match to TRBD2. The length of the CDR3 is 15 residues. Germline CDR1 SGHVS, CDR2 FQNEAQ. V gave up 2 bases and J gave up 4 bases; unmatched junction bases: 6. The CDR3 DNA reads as TGTGCCAGCAGCTTAAACATAGCGGGAGAATACGAGCAGTACTTC. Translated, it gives CASSLNIAGEYEQYF.

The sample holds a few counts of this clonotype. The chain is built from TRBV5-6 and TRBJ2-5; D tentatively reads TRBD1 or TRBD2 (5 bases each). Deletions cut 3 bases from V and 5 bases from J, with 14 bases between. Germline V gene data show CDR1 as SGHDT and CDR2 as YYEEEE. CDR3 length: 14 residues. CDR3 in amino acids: CASSSPGTGETQYF. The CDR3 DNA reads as TGTGCCAGCAGCTCGCCGGGGACGGGGGAGACCCAGTACTTC.

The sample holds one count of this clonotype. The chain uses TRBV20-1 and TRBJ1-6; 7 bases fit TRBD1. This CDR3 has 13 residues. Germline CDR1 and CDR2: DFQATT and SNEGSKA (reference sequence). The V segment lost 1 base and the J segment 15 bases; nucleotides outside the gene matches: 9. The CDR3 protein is CSARGSGTDRLHF. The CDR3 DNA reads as TGCAGTGCTAGAGGGTCCGGGACAGATCGCCTCCACTTT.

The CDR3 here is CASSDRGVDEQFF. The CDR3 coding sequence is TGTGCCAGCAGTGACAGGGGGGTCGATGAGCAGTTCTTC. V is TRBV6-1 and J is TRBJ2-1, with D tentatively TRBD1 (7 bases). V dropped 3 bases and J dropped 8 bases, with 11 bases sitting between them. Germline V gives CDR1 MNHNS, CDR2 SASEGT. The CDR3 runs 13 residues.

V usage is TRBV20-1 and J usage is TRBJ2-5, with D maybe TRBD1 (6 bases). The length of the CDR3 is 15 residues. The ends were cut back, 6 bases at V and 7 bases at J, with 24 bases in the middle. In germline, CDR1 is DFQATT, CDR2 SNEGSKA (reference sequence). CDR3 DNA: TGCAGTGCCAACCCAAAGGGGGTCAGGGAAGGGACCCAGTACTTC. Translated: CSANPKGVREGTQYF.

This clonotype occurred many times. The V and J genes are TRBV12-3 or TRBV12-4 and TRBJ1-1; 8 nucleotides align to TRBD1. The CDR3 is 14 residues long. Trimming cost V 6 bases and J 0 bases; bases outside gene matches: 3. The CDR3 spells CASSRQGLNTEAFF. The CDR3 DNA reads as TGTGCCAGCAGCCGACAGGGGCTGAACACTGAAGCTTTCTTT.

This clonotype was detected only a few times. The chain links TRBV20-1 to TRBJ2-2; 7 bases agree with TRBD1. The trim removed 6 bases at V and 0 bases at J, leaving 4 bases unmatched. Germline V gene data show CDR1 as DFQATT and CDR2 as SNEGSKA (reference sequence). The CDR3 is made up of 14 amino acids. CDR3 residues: CSARTGSNTGELFF. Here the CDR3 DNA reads TGCAGTGCCAGGACAGGCTCGAACACCGGGGAGCTGTTTTTT.

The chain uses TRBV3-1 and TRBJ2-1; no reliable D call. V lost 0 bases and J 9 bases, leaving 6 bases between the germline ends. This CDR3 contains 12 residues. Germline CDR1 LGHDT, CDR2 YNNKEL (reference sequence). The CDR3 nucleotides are TGTGCCAGCAGCCAAGATGATAGTGAGCAGTTCTTC. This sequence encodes CASSQDDSEQFF.

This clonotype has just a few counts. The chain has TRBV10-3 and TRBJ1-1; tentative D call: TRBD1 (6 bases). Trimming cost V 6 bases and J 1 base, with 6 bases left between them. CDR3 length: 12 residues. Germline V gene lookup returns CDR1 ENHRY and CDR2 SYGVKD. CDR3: CAIRGGNTEAFF. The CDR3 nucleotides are TGTGCCATCAGAGGGGGGAACACTGAAGCTTTCTTT.

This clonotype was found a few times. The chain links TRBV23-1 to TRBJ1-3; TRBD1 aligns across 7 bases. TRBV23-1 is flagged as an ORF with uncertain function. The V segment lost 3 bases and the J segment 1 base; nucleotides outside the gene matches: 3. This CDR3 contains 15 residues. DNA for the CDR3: TGCGCCAGCAGTCATTCGACAGGGTCTGGAAACACCATATATTTT. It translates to CASSHSTGSGNTIYF.

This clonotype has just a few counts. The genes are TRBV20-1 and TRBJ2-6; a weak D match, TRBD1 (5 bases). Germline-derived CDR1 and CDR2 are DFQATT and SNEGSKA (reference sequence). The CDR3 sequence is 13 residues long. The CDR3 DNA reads TGCATCACCCAGGGCCCTGGGGCCAACGTCCTGACTTTC. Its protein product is CITQGPGANVLTF.

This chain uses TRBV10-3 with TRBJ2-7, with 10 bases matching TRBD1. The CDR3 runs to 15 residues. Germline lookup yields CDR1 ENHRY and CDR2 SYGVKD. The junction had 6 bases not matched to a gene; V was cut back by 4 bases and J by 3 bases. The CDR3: CAISGDRGRSYEQYF. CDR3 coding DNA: TGTGCCATCAGTGGCGACAGGGGGCGTAGCTACGAGCAGTACTTC.

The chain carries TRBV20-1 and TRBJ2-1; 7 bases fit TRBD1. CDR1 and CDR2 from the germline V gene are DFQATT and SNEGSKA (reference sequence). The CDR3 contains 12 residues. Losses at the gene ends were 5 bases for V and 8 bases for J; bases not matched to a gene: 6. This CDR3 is CSAPGQVYEQFF. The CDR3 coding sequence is TGCAGTGCTCCCGGACAGGTTTATGAGCAGTTCTTC.

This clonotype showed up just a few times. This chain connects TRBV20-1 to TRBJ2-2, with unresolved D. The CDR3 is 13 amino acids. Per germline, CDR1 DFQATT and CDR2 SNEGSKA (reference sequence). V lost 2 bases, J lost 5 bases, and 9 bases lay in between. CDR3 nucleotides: TGCAGTGCTAGAACGTCAAGAACCGGGGAGCTGTTTTTT. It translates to CSARTSRTGELFF.